The next 3 T cell receptor beta chains were all read from a single sample in a study of cytomegalovirus exposure and HLA in healthy donors. Generated by immunoSEQ multiplex PCR, the TCRdb table keeps only in-frame clones and is missing some. This sample has over 250,000 clones, with just over 85% found just once. Sample: PBMCs. The receptors here all came from a woman aged 18 to 35 in good health and CMV-seronegative.

The chain employs TRBV30 and TRBJ1-5, with a tentative D call TRBD1 (5 bases). Deletions cut 5 bases from V and 4 bases from J, with 9 bases between. The CDR3 covers 12 residues. The germline gives CDR1 GTSNPN, CDR2 SVGIG (reference sequence). The DNA for the CDR3 is TGTGCCTGGGGTCGGACAAATCAGCCCCAGCATTTT. It codes for CAWGRTNQPQHF.

The V gene is TRBV4-3, the J gene TRBJ1-6, with 8 nucleotides matching TRBD1. Germline CDR1 and CDR2: LGHNA and YSLEER. The CDR3 contains 15 residues. V dropped 3 bases and J dropped 5; count of bases not matched to a gene: 3. CDR3 DNA sequence: TGCGCCAGCAGCCAGGCGACAGGGGATAATTCACCCCTCCACTTT. Translation: CASSQATGDNSPLHF.

The chain employs TRBV5-6 and TRBJ2-7; TRBD2 agrees at 14 bases. The germline gives CDR1 SGHDT, CDR2 YYEEEE. The J segment lost 0 bases and the V segment lost 3 bases, leaving 8 bases of the junction unmatched. The length of the CDR3 is 18 residues. CDR3 residues: CASSSWTSGGISSYEQYF. CDR3 coding DNA: TGTGCCAGCAGCTCCTGGACTAGCGGGGGGATCAGCTCCTACGAGCAGTACTTC.